This T cell receptor beta chain derives from a study of cytomegalovirus exposure and HLA in healthy donors. Looking at the study overall: In a later analysis, it was reported that the approximately 110 validation repertoires had been produced on the same platform as the 550 to 850 repertoires belonging to the first cohort. Study conclusions and caveats: TCR beta chains numbering under 200 were designated cytomegalovirus-associated. Despite most TCR sequences being rare, some public TCRs occurred in many donors.

Data came from immunoSEQ multiplex PCR; TCRdb stores just in-frame clones and leaves some out. Here the sample spans 150,000 to 250,000 clones, roughly 77% being singletons. Germline CDR1 reads KGHSH; CDR2 reads LQKENI. The CDR3 totals 15 residues. V lost 7 bases and J 2 bases, leaving 15 bases between the germline ends. Worth noting for this clone: Its matching antigen is unknown.

This receptor was obtained from a woman aged 30 to 39 in good health and CMV-seronegative. The chain recombines TRBV18 with TRBJ1-5, with TRBD1 as a possible D gene (6 bases). Sequenced sample: PBMCs. The CDR3 protein is CASCEQGGGNQPQHF. The CDR3 nucleotides read TGTGCCAGCTGCGAACAGGGTGGGGGCAATCAGCCCCAGCATTTT.